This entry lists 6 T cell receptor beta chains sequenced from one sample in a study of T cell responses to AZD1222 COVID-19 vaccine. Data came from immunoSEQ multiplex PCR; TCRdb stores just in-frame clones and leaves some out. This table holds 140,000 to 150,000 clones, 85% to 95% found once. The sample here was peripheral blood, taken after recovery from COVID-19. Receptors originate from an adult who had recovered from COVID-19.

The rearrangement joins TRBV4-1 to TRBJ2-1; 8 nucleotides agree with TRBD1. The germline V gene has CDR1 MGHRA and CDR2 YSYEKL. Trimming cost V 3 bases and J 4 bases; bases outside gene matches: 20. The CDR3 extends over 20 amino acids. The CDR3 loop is CASSHNPRRRVGTGYNEQFF. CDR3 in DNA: TGCGCCAGCAGCCACAACCCGCGTAGGCGTGTCGGGACAGGTTACAATGAGCAGTTCTTC.

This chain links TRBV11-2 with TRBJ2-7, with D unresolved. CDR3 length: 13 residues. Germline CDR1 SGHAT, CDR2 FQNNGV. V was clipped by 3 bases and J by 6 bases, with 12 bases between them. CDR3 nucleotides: TGTGCCAGCAGCTTTGGCGGCCAAGGCGAGCAGTACTTC. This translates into CASSFGGQGEQYF.

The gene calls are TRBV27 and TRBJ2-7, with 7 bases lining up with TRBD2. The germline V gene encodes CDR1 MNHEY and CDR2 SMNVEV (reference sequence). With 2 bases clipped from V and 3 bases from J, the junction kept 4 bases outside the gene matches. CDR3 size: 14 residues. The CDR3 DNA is TGTGCCAGCAGTTTAAGTGCGGGAGACTACGAGCAGTACTTC. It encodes CASSLSAGDYEQYF.

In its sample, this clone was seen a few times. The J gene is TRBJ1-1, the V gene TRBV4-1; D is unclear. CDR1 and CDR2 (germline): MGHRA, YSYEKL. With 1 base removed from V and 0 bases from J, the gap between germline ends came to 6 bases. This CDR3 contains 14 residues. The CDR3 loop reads CASSQGLLNTEAFF. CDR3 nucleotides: TGCGCCAGCAGCCAAGGCCTCTTGAACACTGAAGCTTTCTTT.

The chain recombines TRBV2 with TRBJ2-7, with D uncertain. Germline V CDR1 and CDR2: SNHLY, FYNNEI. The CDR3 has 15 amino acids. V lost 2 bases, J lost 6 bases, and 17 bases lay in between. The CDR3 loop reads CASSEMSASDREQYF. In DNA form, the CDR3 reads TGTGCCAGCAGTGAAATGTCAGCTTCGGATCGCGAGCAGTACTTC.

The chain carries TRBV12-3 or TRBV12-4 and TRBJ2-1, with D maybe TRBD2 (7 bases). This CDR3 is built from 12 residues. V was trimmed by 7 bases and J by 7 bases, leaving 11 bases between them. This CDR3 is CASTKGGNEQFF. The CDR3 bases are TGTGCCAGCACGAAGGGGGGGAATGAGCAGTTCTTC.